The 20 T cell receptor beta chains given below trace back to one sample, sequenced in a study of metastatic and nonmetastatic thyroid tumors. TCRdb re-called the PCR reads with MiXCR. The table shows about 24,000 clones, with more than 15% occurring only once. None of the patients had undergone any treatment ahead of thyroid surgery. Sequences were obtained from blood. These receptors all come from a male donor with papillary thyroid cancer or a benign thyroid nodule (not recorded which). Some clones in this sample may be carry-over from other donors' samples.

At least ten counts were recorded for this clone. A single base separates this from a much larger clone, so it may be a read error. Other DNA sequences in the sample encode the same CDR3. The V gene is TRBV27, the J gene TRBJ1-5; TRBD1 might be the D (5 bases). The germline V gene has CDR1 MNHEY and CDR2 SMNVEV (reference sequence). Deletions cut 8 bases from V and 7 bases from J, with 18 bases between. The CDR3 sequence is 14 residues long. CDR3 region: CASRDSAFNQPQHF. CDR3 sequence (DNA): TGTGCCAGCCGGGACTCGGCATTCAACCAGCCCCAGCATTTT.

Many counts were recorded for this clone. The chain recombines TRBV11-2 with TRBJ2-5; a possible D gene is TRBD2 (7 bases). The V end lost 5 bases, the J end lost 5 bases, and 15 bases lay between the germline ends. Germline CDR1 reads SGHAT; CDR2 reads FQNNGV. The CDR3 covers 14 residues. CDR3: CASSPRGGGETQYF. For the CDR3, the DNA is TGTGCCAGCAGCCCGAGGGGGGGCGGGGAGACCCAGTACTTC.

In its sample, this clone is medium-sized. V gene TRBV6-1 combines with J gene TRBJ1-2; D unresolved. The CDR3 totals 11 residues. V gave up 7 bases and J gave up 1 base, with 4 bases separating them. The germline V gene has CDR1 MNHNS and CDR2 SASEGT. As DNA, the CDR3 is TGTGCCAGCACCAATAACTATGGCTACACCTTC. Translation gives CASTNNYGYTF.

Turning to this clone: The same CDR3 also results from other DNA sequences found in this sample. This chain uses TRBV6-1 with TRBJ2-1; D might be TRBD2 (6 bases). Germline-derived CDR1 and CDR2 are MNHNS and SASEGT. This CDR3 spans 14 amino acids. Trimming left V 6 bases short and J 0 bases short, with 9 bases between. The CDR3, as DNA: TGTGCCAGCAGAGGCGGGGACTCCTACAATGAGCAGTTCTTC. It specifies CASRGGDSYNEQFF.

This clone was found many times. This chain uses TRBV27 with TRBJ2-7, with a tentative D call TRBD2 (6 bases). CDR3 length: 14 amino acids. Trimming took off 5 bases at V and 6 bases at J, with 17 bases between the two ends. Germline-derived CDR1 and CDR2 are MNHEY and SMNVEV (reference sequence). The CDR3 spells CASSRRDLRGEQYF. Written as DNA, the CDR3 is TGTGCCAGCAGTCGAAGGGACCTGCGGGGCGAGCAGTACTTC.

This clone was recorded many times. This sequence joins TRBV7-8 and TRBJ1-2; 9 bases align to TRBD1. This CDR3 contains 15 residues. Trimming removed 5 bases from V and 5 bases from J; junction bases left unmatched: 9. CDR1 and CDR2 from the germline V gene are SGHVS and FQNEAQ. For the CDR3, the DNA is TGTGCCAGCAGCCCCCCGGCGGACAGGGGTTATGGCTACACCTTC. It is translated as CASSPPADRGYGYTF.

This clone was counted many times. The chain joins TRBV7-9 to TRBJ1-2, with 8 positions matching TRBD1. The germline gives CDR1 SEHNR, CDR2 FQNEAQ (reference sequence). The CDR3 loop spans 19 amino acids. J lost 4 bases, V lost 5 bases, and 21 bases had no gene match. In DNA, the CDR3 is TGTGCCAGCAGCCGAGATCTGGTCGGGACAGGACTATATCGCTATGGCTACACCTTC. Translated: CASSRDLVGTGLYRYGYTF.

About this clone itself: Germline and junction disagree at one end, which may indicate a read error. V and J are TRBV19 and TRBJ2-3; 13 bases map to TRBD2. The CDR3 has 16 residues. Per the germline V gene, CDR1 is LNHDA and CDR2 is SQIVND (reference sequence). DNA for the CDR3: TGTGCCAGTAGTCAAACTAGCGGGAGGGCCATGGATACGAAGTATTTT. This encodes CASSQTSGRAMDTKYF.

This clone was observed at least ten times. DNA of the CDR3: TGCAGTGCCTGGACAGGGAATAGCAATCAGCCCCAGCATTTT. Translation: CSAWTGNSNQPQHF. The chain joins TRBV20-1 to TRBJ1-5; 8 nucleotides agree with TRBD1. The CDR3 is 14 amino acids. The J segment lost 0 bases and the V segment lost 6 bases, leaving 4 bases of the junction unmatched. The germline gives CDR1 DFQATT, CDR2 SNEGSKA (reference sequence).

Ten or more counts support this clone. The V gene is TRBV19, the J gene TRBJ2-3; D not resolved. CDR3 length equals 15 residues. Deletions cut 3 bases from V and 0 bases from J, with 10 bases between. Germline V CDR1 and CDR2: LNHDA, SQIVND (reference sequence). Written as DNA, the CDR3 is TGTGCCAGTAGTATGGGCATCGCCAGCACAGATACGCAGTATTTT. Translating it yields CASSMGIASTDTQYF. The full variable domain, completed using reference TRBV19 and TRBJ2-3, is DGGITQSPKYLFRKEGQNVTLSCEQNLNHDAMYWYRQDPGQGLRLIYYSQIVNDFQKGDIAEGYSVSREKKESFPLTVTSAQKNPTAFYLCASSMGIASTDTQYFGPGTRLTVL.

The rearrangement links TRBV30 to TRBJ2-3; the D call may be TRBD1 or TRBD2 (5 bases each). This CDR3 has 15 residues. V was cut by 3 bases and J by 9 bases, with 22 bases left in between. Germline V gene lookup returns CDR1 GTSNPN and CDR2 SVGIG (reference sequence). CDR3 amino acids: CAWRGPTRGEGTQYF. CDR3 DNA: TGTGCCTGGAGGGGTCCAACTAGGGGTGAAGGAACGCAGTATTTT.

This clone rates as medium-sized. This sequence joins TRBV6-1 and TRBJ2-7, with D maybe TRBD1 (5 bases). Germline CDR1 is MNHNS and CDR2 is SASEGT. Trimming shortened V by 1 base and J by 0 bases, and 16 bases separated the two germline ends. The CDR3 contains 17 residues. DNA for the CDR3: TGTGCCAGCAGTGAAGAGGAGTGGGGCGTATACTCCTACGAGCAGTACTTC. Encoded protein: CASSEEEWGVYSYEQYF.

This clone was picked up many times. This rearrangement joins TRBV4-1 to TRBJ2-7; D is undetermined. Germline loops: CDR1 MGHRA, CDR2 YSYEKL. The V end lost 0 bases, the J end lost 0 bases, and 9 bases lay between the germline ends. The CDR3 length is 15 residues. The CDR3 nucleotides read TGCGCCAGCAGCCAAGACCAAGTGAACTCCTACGAGCAGTACTTC. Translated: CASSQDQVNSYEQYF.

By share, this clone ranks as medium-sized. The chain is built from TRBV2 and TRBJ2-7; a weak D match, TRBD1 (5 bases). The germline V and J ends were trimmed by 1 base and 4 bases, with 11 bases remaining between them. This CDR3 comprises 14 residues. Germline CDR1 SNHLY, CDR2 FYNNEI. This CDR3 is CASSEGFRVYEQYF. In DNA, the CDR3 is TGTGCCAGCAGTGAAGGTTTCAGGGTATACGAGCAGTACTTC.

The chain has TRBV20-1 and TRBJ2-2; D might be TRBD2 (6 bases). The CDR3 covers 13 residues. Germline V gives CDR1 DFQATT, CDR2 SNEGSKA (reference sequence). Trimming left V 3 bases short and J 6 bases short, with 11 bases between. As DNA, the CDR3 is TGCAGTGCTAGCGGGAGTGTTGCCGGGGAGCTGTTTTTT. Protein sequence: CSASGSVAGELFF.

This clone was seen ten or more times. This rearrangement joins TRBV12-3 or TRBV12-4 to TRBJ1-4; D remains unclear. Trimming shortened V by 1 base and J by 11 bases, and 8 bases separated the two germline ends. The CDR3 consists of 12 residues. The CDR3 region has the DNA TGTGCCAGCAGTTTAGGAGACCGGAAACTGTTTTTT. This codes for CASSLGDRKLFF.

The table lists this clone with many counts. The sample carries other DNA sequences with the same CDR3. The chain is built from TRBV5-5 and TRBJ2-4; D gene unclear. The CDR3 contains 14 residues. From germline, CDR1 is SGHKS and CDR2 YYEKEE (reference sequence). Trimming shortened V by 2 bases and J by 3 bases, and 9 bases separated the two germline ends. The CDR3 nucleotides are TGTGCCAGCAGCTTCGTTGATGTCAAAAACATTCAGTACTTC. Translated: CASSFVDVKNIQYF.

This clone is classed as medium-sized (0.01 to 0.1%). This sequence joins TRBV6-1 and TRBJ1-3; D is ambiguous. Trimming removed 0 bases from V and 0 bases from J, with 9 bases in between. Germline lookup yields CDR1 MNHNS and CDR2 SASEGT. The length of the CDR3 is 16 residues. DNA for the CDR3: TGTGCCAGCAGTGAAGCGAGGTGGGGCTCTGGAAACACCATATATTTT. Its protein is CASSEARWGSGNTIYF.

This clone has a handful of counts. The V gene is TRBV6-2 or TRBV6-3, the J gene TRBJ1-6; D might be TRBD1 (5 bases). The CDR3 covers 15 residues. The V and J ends lost 0 bases and 5 bases respectively, with 8 bases between them. Germline V gene lookup returns CDR1 MNHEY and CDR2 SVGEGT. In DNA form, the CDR3 reads TGTGCCAGCAGTTACTCCGGACAAGATAATTCACCCCTCCACTTT. Amino acids: CASSYSGQDNSPLHF.

Many counts were recorded for this clone. V usage is TRBV7-9 and J usage is TRBJ1-6; D is possibly TRBD1 (6 bases). Germline V lookup: CDR1 SEHNR, CDR2 FQNEAQ (reference sequence). The CDR3 has 15 residues. Between the trimmed V and J ends, which lost 3 bases and 7 bases, there was a span of 13 bases. The CDR3 nucleotides are TGTGCCAGCAGCTTTATAACAGGGACGAATTCACCCCTCCACTTT. This encodes CASSFITGTNSPLHF.